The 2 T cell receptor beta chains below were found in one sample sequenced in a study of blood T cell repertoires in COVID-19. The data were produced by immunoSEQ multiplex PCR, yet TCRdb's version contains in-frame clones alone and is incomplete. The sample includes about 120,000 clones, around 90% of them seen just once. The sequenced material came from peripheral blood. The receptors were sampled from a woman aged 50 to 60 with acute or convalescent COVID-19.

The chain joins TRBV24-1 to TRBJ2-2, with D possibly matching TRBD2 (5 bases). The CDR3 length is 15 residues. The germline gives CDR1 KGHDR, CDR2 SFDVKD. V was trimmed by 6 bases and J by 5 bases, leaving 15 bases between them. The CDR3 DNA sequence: TGTGCCACCAGTCCGAGTGGGAGTGTTACCGGGGAGCTGTTTTTT. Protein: CATSPSGSVTGELFF.

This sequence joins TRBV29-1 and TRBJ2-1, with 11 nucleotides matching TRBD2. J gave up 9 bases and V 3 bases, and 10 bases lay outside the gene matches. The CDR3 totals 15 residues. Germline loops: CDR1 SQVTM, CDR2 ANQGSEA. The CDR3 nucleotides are TGCAGCGTTGATGTTAGCGGGAGGGCCAGCGGTGAGCAGTTCTTC. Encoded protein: CSVDVSGRASGEQFF.